The 30 T cell receptor beta chains given below trace back to one sample, sequenced in a study of metastatic and nonmetastatic thyroid tumors. Using MiXCR, TCRdb re-called clones from the PCR reads. The sample holds around 30,000 clones, 10% to 15% seen once. Until they underwent thyroid surgery, no patient had received any treatment. Sequenced sample: blood. All receptors come from a female donor with papillary thyroid cancer or a benign thyroid nodule (not recorded which). Some clones in this sample may be carry-over from other donors' samples.

At least ten counts were recorded for this clone. The rearrangement joins TRBV30 to TRBJ1-4; possible D gene TRBD1, 5 bases. Germline assignment: CDR1 GTSNPN and CDR2 SVGIG (reference sequence). The CDR3 sequence is 11 residues long. V lost 3 bases, J lost 13 bases, and 12 bases lay in between. CDR3 in DNA: TGTGCCTGGAGGGTCGGGGGAGGACTGTTTTTT. Its protein is CAWRVGGGLFF.

The chain employs TRBV5-4 and TRBJ2-3; 7 bases align to TRBD1. Trimming took 0 bases from V and 4 from J; bases not matched to a gene: 5. The CDR3 length is 15 residues. CDR1 SGHNT and CDR2 YYREEE come from the germline V gene (reference sequence). This chain's CDR3 is CASSLGLTGPDTQYF. As DNA, the CDR3 is TGTGCCAGCAGCTTGGGCCTGACAGGGCCAGATACGCAGTATTTT. Full variable domain (remainder filled in from reference TRBV5-4 and TRBJ2-3): ETGVTQSPTHLIKTRGQQVTLRCSSQSGHNTVSWYQQALGQGPQFIFQYYREEENGRGNFPPRFSGLQFPNYSSELNVNALELDDSALYLCASSLGLTGPDTQYFGPGTRLTVL.

The chain employs TRBV20-1 and TRBJ1-5, with 7 bases fitting TRBD1. Unmatched junction bases numbered 5, after V lost 6 bases and J lost 0 bases. Germline CDR1 and CDR2: DFQATT and SNEGSKA (reference sequence). The CDR3 totals 14 residues. CDR3: CSARGGNSNQPQHF. In DNA form, the CDR3 reads TGCAGTGCCAGGGGGGGAAATAGCAATCAGCCCCAGCATTTT.

In this sample, this clone turned up many times. The chain is built from TRBV4-2 and TRBJ2-5; D remains ambiguous. The CDR3 spans 14 residues. CDR1 is LGHNA, CDR2 YNFKEQ, per germline. V was cut by 1 base and J by 7 bases, with 13 bases left in between. CDR3 in amino acids: CASSQVLPAGTQYF. Written as DNA, the CDR3 is TGTGCCAGCAGCCAAGTCCTCCCCGCCGGGACCCAGTACTTC.

In the case of this clone: One end of the junction is discordant with germline, which a read error may explain. The chain uses TRBV6-5 and TRBJ2-2; D might be TRBD2 (6 bases). The germline V gene encodes CDR1 MNHEY and CDR2 SVGAGI. The CDR3 contains 14 residues. The CDR3 region is CASISGRYTVELFF. CDR3 in DNA: TGTGCCAGCATTTCAGGGAGGTACACCGTGGAGCTGTTTTTT.

In this sample, this clone turned up many times. Other nucleotide sequences from this sample produce the same CDR3. The chain carries TRBV6-1 and TRBJ2-4, with a weak D call TRBD2 (6 bases). Trimming cost V 6 bases and J 0 bases, with 12 bases left between them. Germline V gene data show CDR1 as MNHNS and CDR2 as SASEGT. The CDR3 sequence is 15 residues long. CDR3 DNA sequence: TGTGCCAGCAGGGAGGGGCCAGGAGCCAAAAACATTCAGTACTTC. This codes for CASREGPGAKNIQYF.

This clone was recorded at least ten times. This chain connects TRBV2 to TRBJ2-1; TRBD2 matches 7 bases. CDR1 and CDR2 (germline): SNHLY, FYNNEI. CDR3 length: 17 amino acids. V gave up 3 bases and J gave up 3 bases; unmatched junction bases: 11. This CDR3 is CASSDMWSTSSYNEQFF. DNA for the CDR3: TGTGCCAGCAGTGATATGTGGTCGACTAGCAGCTACAATGAGCAGTTCTTC.

In this sample, this clone turned up many times. The gene calls are TRBV18 and TRBJ2-5; tentatively, D is TRBD2 (5 bases). In germline, CDR1 is KGHSH, CDR2 LQKENI. V lost 0 bases and J 1 base, leaving 6 bases between the germline ends. The CDR3 totals 14 residues. The CDR3 DNA is TGTGCCAGCTCACCACCGGGGAGCCAAGAGACCCAGTACTTC. Translating it yields CASSPPGSQETQYF.

This clone is medium-sized in the sample. This chain joins TRBV30 and TRBJ2-7, with 7 bases aligning to TRBD1. The germline V gene encodes CDR1 GTSNPN and CDR2 SVGIG (reference sequence). The CDR3 is made up of 14 amino acids. The trim removed 2 bases at V and 0 bases at J, leaving 4 bases unmatched. The CDR3 loop is CAWSPGQVSYEQYF. In DNA, the CDR3 is TGTGCCTGGAGTCCCGGACAGGTCTCCTACGAGCAGTACTTC.

The table lists this clone with many counts. The chain carries TRBV29-1 and TRBJ2-1; 14 positions match TRBD2. Germline CDR1 SQVTM, CDR2 ANQGSEA. The CDR3 spans 18 residues. Unmatched junction bases numbered 8, after V lost 3 bases and J lost 1 base. The CDR3 is CSVEGTSGSRGSYNEQFF. The CDR3 DNA follows: TGCAGCGTTGAGGGGACTAGCGGGAGTAGGGGGTCCTACAATGAGCAGTTCTTC.

There are many counts of this clone. The chain links TRBV18 to TRBJ2-7; 7 nucleotides match TRBD1. This CDR3 spans 14 amino acids. V shed 1 base, J shed 3 bases, and the junction held 3 bases outside the gene matches. The V gene's germline CDR1 is KGHSH and CDR2 LQKENI. The CDR3 nucleotides read TGTGCCAGCTCACCACGACAGGGAGACTACGAGCAGTACTTC. It is translated as CASSPRQGDYEQYF.

This clone was counted only a few times. The rearrangement joins TRBV9 to TRBJ2-5; D is possibly TRBD1 (7 bases). Germline V lookup: CDR1 SGDLS, CDR2 YYNGEE. CDR3 length equals 14 residues. V gave up 4 bases and J gave up 7 bases, with 17 bases separating them. CDR3 sequence reads: CASSSQGGVGTQYF. As DNA, the CDR3 is TGTGCCAGCAGCTCCCAGGGGGGCGTCGGGACCCAGTACTTC.

Points on this clone: Possible read error: a much larger clone is one base away. The rearrangement uses TRBV5-4 and TRBJ1-4, with a weak D call TRBD1 (5 bases). This CDR3 contains 14 residues. The V end lost 1 base, the J end lost 6 bases, and 10 bases lay between the germline ends. Germline CDR1 SGHNT, CDR2 YYREEE (reference sequence). CDR3 region: CASSLKGVYEKLFF. The CDR3 DNA reads TGTGCCAGCAGCTTGAAAGGGGTGTATGAAAAACTGTTTTTT.

The table lists this clone with many counts. The rearrangement links TRBV25-1 to TRBJ2-1, with 9 bases identical to TRBD2. This CDR3 contains 15 residues. The V segment lost 4 bases and the J segment 4 bases; nucleotides outside the gene matches: 5. Germline CDR1 is MGHDK and CDR2 is SYGVNS. The CDR3: CASSVSGGLYNEQFF. In DNA, the CDR3 is TGTGCCAGCAGTGTTAGCGGGGGATTATACAATGAGCAGTTCTTC.

CDR3 DNA: TGTGCCAGCAGCTTAACCGGGGCAGGGGGCACTGTCAGTGAAAAACTGTTTTTT. Amino acid sequence: CASSLTGAGGTVSEKLFF. This chain connects TRBV7-3 to TRBJ1-4, with TRBD1 identical over 8 bases. With V trimmed by 0 bases and J by 7 bases, 13 bases remained unmatched. This CDR3 spans 18 amino acids. Germline V gene sequence: CDR1 SGHTA, CDR2 FQGTGA.

This clone was observed many times. The chain is built from TRBV30 and TRBJ1-2; D uncertain. This CDR3 is built from 12 residues. Germline-derived CDR1 and CDR2 are GTSNPN and SVGIG (reference sequence). V was pared by 0 bases and J by 4 bases, with 6 bases between. The CDR3 loop is CAWSVSGYGYTF. The CDR3 region has the DNA TGTGCCTGGAGTGTATCCGGCTATGGCTACACCTTC.

Ten or more counts support this clone. The same CDR3 also results from other DNA sequences found in this sample. The gene calls are TRBV7-9 and TRBJ1-1; D possibly corresponds to TRBD1 (5 bases). V was cut by 2 bases and J by 4 bases, with 14 bases left in between. The CDR3 contains 15 residues. Germline CDR1 SEHNR, CDR2 FQNEAQ (reference sequence). Here the CDR3 DNA reads TGTGCCAGCAGCTTATCGGGAGGGACGAGCACTGAAGCTTTCTTT. This sequence encodes CASSLSGGTSTEAFF.

This clone was found many times. The CDR3 DNA is TGTGCCACCAATGACAGGCCTAACTATGGCTACACCTTC. This sequence encodes CATNDRPNYGYTF. V and J are TRBV28 and TRBJ1-2, with TRBD1 as a possible D gene (6 bases). Germline V lookup: CDR1 MDHEN, CDR2 SYDVKM. The CDR3 contains 13 residues. The V and J ends lost 10 bases and 0 bases respectively, with 12 bases between them.

This clone was found many times. The rearrangement joins TRBV25-1 to TRBJ1-4; the match to TRBD1 covers 8 bases. V lost 3 bases to trimming and J lost 0 bases; unmatched junction nucleotides: 9. Per the germline V gene, CDR1 is MGHDK and CDR2 is SYGVNS. This CDR3 spans 18 amino acids. The CDR3 sequence: CASSDWPGGATTNEKLFF. The CDR3 DNA is TGTGCCAGCAGTGATTGGCCAGGGGGCGCGACAACTAATGAAAAACTGTTTTTT. Supplemented by reference TRBV25-1 and TRBJ1-4, the full variable domain reads EADIYQTPRYLVIGTGKKITLECSQTMGHDKMYWYQQDPGMELHLIHYSYGVNSTEKGDLSSESTVSRIRTEHFPLTLESARPSHTSQYLCASSDWPGGATTNEKLFFGSGTQLSVL.

About this clone itself: This sequence may be a read error, since a much larger clone differs from it by one base. Distinct nucleotide sequences in the sample also encode this CDR3. The J gene is TRBJ2-3, the V gene TRBV6-2 or TRBV6-3; the D call may be TRBD1 or TRBD2 (5 bases each). The CDR3 consists of 16 residues. CDR1 and CDR2 (germline): MNHEY, SVGEGT. Trimming removed 1 base at V and 6 bases at J, with 17 bases between. The DNA of the CDR3 is TGTGCCAGCAGTTACTACCAGACGGGGCCCGGGGATACGCAGTATTTT. This sequence encodes CASSYYQTGPGDTQYF.

There are many counts of this clone. The chain recombines TRBV12-3 or TRBV12-4 with TRBJ2-1, with 11 bases fitting TRBD2. The CDR3 runs 15 residues. After removal of 5 bases from V and 4 bases from J, the junction contained 4 bases not matched to a gene. CDR3 amino acids: CASSAIAGGYNEQFF. The CDR3 DNA reads as TGTGCCAGCAGTGCCATAGCGGGAGGGTACAATGAGCAGTTCTTC.

This clone occurred a few times. The chain employs TRBV28 and TRBJ2-1; D is possibly TRBD2 (6 bases). V lost 2 bases and J lost 7, with 24 bases in between. The CDR3 runs to 18 residues. Per germline, CDR1 MDHEN and CDR2 SYDVKM. CDR3: CASSLVVEAGGPRNEQFF. The CDR3 nucleotides read TGTGCCAGCAGTTTAGTAGTGGAAGCAGGAGGGCCGAGGAATGAGCAGTTCTTC.

This clone showed up many times. The chain joins TRBV28 to TRBJ1-2; D gene uncertain. The CDR3 has 10 amino acids. Germline V gene data show CDR1 as MDHEN and CDR2 as SYDVKM. Deletions cut 2 bases from V and 6 bases from J, with 1 base between. CDR3 nucleotides: TGTGCCAGCAGTTTAAATGGCTACACCTTC. It encodes CASSLNGYTF.

CDR3 DNA sequence: TGCGCCAGCAGCTTGATTGATCACCAGTTCTTC. Protein: CASSLIDHQFF. The chain carries TRBV5-1 and TRBJ2-1; the D is unclear. The CDR3 covers 11 residues. The V gene lost 1 base and the J gene lost 13 bases, with 9 bases spanning the gap. From germline, CDR1 is SGHRS and CDR2 YFSETQ.

This clone was seen many times. This chain connects TRBV3-1 to TRBJ1-2, with TRBD1 identical over 7 bases. In germline, CDR1 is LGHDT, CDR2 YNNKEL (reference sequence). The CDR3 contains 13 residues. V lost 4 bases and J lost 8; bases outside the gene matches: 7. The DNA of the CDR3 is TGTGCCAGCAGCCTAGACAGGGTAAAAGGCTACACCTTC. This codes for CASSLDRVKGYTF.

This clone came up many times. This chain uses TRBV6-2 or TRBV6-3 with TRBJ1-1; unclear D gene. This CDR3 region has 13 residues. CDR1 and CDR2 (germline): MNHEY, SVGEGT. V lost 10 bases to trimming and J lost 1 base, with 13 bases between them. CDR3 protein: CATSRTTNTEAFF. CDR3 DNA: TGTGCCACTTCCCGGACTACGAACACTGAAGCTTTCTTT.

This clone was counted at least ten times. This chain connects TRBV27 to TRBJ2-6, with 7 bases lining up with TRBD2. The CDR3 sequence is 16 residues long. Unmatched junction bases numbered 8, after V lost 5 bases and J lost 4 bases. The germline V gene has CDR1 MNHEY and CDR2 SMNVEV (reference sequence). CDR3 DNA: TGTGCCAGCAGTCCAACTAGCGACCCCGGGGCCAACGTCCTGACTTTC. Translated, it gives CASSPTSDPGANVLTF. Looking up the rest from reference TRBV27 and TRBJ2-6 gives the full variable domain: EAQVTQNPRYLITVTGKKLTVTCSQNMNHEYMSWYRQDPGLGLRQIYYSMNVEVTDKGDVPEGYKVSRKEKRNFPLILESPSPNQTSLYFCASSPTSDPGANVLTFGAGSRLTVL.

This clone has just a few counts. Being one base from a much bigger clone, this may be a read error. The rearrangement uses TRBV20-1 and TRBJ2-1, with 14 bases identical to TRBD2. The CDR3 totals 17 residues. Germline V CDR1 and CDR2: DFQATT, SNEGSKA (reference sequence). This CDR3 reads CSAPGLAGESSCNEQFF. In DNA, the CDR3 is TGCAGTGCCCCGGGACTAGCGGGAGAGAGCTCCTGCAATGAGCAGTTCTTC.

This clone is classed as medium-sized. DNA of the CDR3: TGTGCCAGCAAGCTAGGGACTACCCCCTCCTACGAGCAGTACTTC. It translates to CASKLGTTPSYEQYF. The chain couples TRBV6-2 or TRBV6-3 to TRBJ2-7; 7 positions match TRBD2. J lost 0 bases, V lost 7 bases, and 9 bases had no gene match. The CDR3 length is 15 residues. Germline V gene data show CDR1 as MNHEY and CDR2 as SVGEGT.

V is TRBV20-1 and J is TRBJ1-2, with 10 positions matching TRBD1. The CDR3 runs to 15 residues. Per germline, CDR1 DFQATT and CDR2 SNEGSKA (reference sequence). The V gene end was trimmed by 0 bases and the J gene end by 8 bases; junction bases not matched to a gene: 9. CDR3 nucleotide sequence: TGCAGTGCTAGAGAGCCAACCGGGACAGGGGAAGGCTACACCTTC. Encoded protein: CSAREPTGTGEGYTF.